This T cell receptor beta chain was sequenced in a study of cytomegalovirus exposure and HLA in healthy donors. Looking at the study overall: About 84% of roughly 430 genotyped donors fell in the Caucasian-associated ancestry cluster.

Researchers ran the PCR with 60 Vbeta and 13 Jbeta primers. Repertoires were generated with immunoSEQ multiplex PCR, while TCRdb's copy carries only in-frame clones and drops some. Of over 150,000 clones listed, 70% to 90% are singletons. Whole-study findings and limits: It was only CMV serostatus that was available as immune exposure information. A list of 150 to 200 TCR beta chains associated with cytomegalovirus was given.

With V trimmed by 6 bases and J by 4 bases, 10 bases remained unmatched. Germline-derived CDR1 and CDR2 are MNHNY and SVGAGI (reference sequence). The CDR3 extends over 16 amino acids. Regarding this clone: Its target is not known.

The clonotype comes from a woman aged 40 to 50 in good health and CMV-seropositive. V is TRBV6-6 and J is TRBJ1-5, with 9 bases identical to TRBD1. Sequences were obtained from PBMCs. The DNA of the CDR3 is TGTGCCAGCAGATTTGGGGGACAGGGAAAAAATCAGCCCCAGCATTTT. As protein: CASRFGGQGKNQPQHF.